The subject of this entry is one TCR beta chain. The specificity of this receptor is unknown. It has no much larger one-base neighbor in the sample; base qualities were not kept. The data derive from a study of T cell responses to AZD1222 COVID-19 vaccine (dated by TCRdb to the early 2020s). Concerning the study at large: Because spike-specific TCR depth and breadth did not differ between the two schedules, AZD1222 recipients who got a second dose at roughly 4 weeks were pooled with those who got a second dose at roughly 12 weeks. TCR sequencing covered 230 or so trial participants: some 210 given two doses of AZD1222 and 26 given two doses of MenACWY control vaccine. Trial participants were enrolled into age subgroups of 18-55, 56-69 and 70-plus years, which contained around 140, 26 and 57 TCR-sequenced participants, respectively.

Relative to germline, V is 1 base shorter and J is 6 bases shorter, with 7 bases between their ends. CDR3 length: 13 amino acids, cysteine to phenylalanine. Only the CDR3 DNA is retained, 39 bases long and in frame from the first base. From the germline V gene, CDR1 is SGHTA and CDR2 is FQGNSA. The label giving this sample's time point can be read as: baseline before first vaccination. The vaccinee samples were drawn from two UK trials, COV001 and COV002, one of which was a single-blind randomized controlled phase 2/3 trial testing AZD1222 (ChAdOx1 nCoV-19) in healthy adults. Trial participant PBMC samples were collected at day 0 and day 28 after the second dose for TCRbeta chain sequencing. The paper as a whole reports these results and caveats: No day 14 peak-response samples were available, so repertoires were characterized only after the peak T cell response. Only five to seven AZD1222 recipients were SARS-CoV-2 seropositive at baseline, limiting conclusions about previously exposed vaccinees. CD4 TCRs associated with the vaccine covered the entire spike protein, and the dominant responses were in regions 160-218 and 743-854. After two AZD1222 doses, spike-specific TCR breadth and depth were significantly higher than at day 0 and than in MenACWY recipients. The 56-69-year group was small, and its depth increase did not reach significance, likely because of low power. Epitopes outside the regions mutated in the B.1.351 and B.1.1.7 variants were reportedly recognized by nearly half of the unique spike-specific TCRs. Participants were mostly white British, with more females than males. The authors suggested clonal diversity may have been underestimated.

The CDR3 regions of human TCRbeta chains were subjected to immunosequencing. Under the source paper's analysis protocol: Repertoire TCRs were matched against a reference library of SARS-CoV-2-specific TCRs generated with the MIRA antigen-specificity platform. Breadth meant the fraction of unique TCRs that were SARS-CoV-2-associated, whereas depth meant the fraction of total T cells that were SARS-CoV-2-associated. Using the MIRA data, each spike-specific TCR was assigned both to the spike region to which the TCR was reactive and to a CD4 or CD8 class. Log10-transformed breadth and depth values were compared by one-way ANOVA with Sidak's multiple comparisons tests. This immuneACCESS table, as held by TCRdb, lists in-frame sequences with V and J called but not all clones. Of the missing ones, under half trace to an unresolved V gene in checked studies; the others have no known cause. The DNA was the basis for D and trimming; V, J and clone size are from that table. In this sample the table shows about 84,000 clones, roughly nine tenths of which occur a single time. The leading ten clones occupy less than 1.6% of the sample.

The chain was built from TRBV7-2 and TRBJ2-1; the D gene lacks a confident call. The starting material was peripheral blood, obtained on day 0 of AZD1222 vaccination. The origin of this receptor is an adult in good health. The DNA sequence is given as TGTGCCAGCAGCTTAGGGCCCTCCAATGAGCAGTTCTTC. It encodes CASSLGPSNEQFF.